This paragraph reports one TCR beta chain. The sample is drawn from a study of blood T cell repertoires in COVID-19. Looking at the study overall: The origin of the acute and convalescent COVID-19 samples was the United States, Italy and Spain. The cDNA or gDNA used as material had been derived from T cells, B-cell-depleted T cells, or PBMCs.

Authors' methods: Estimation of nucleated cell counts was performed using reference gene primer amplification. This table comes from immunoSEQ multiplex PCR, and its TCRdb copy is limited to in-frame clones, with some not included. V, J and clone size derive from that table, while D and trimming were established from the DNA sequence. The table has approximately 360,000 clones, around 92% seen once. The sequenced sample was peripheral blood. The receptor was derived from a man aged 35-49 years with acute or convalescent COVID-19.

This chain's CDR3 is CASSLSRGPYQPQHF. In DNA form, the CDR3 reads TGTGCCAGCAGTTTATCCAGGGGCCCTTATCAGCCCCAGCATTTT. This chain connects TRBV27 to TRBJ1-5; D might be TRBD1 (6 bases). This CDR3 region has 15 residues. Germline-derived CDR1 and CDR2 are MNHEY and SMNVEV (reference sequence). V lost 0 bases and J 5 bases, leaving 11 bases between the germline ends.